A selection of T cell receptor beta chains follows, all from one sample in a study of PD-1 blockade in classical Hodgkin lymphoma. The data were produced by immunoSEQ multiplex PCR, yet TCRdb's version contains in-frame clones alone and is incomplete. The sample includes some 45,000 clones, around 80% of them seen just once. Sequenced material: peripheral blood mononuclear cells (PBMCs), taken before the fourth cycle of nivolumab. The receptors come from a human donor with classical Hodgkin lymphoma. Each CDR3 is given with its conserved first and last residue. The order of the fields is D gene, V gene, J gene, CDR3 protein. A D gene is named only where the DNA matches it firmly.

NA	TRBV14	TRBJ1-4	CASSQQTDEKLFF
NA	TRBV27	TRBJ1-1	CASSFGGEGEAFF
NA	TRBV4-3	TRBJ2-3	CASSQTRTGESTDTQYF
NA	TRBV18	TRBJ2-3	CASSPQPGVDTQYF
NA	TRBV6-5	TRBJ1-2	CASSYSVQNGYTF
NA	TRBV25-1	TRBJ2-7	CASSDSGKTHEQYF
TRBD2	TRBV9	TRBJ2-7	CASSVTGTKAYEQYF
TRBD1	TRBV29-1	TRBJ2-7	CSVGQTPREQYF
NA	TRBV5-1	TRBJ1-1	CASSLWGWSTEAFF
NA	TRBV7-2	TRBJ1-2	CASSLVYPGQGAGYTF
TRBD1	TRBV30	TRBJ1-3	CAWGTGSGNTIYF
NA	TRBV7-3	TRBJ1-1	CASRGSGENTEAFF
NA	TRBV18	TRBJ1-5	CASSPLSGSRNQPQHF
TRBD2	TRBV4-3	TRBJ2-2	CASSRKLAGGLNTGELFF
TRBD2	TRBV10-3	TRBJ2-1	CAITKSSGDGNEQFF
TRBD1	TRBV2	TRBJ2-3	CASSLQGKGTDTQYF
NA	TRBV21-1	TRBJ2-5	CASSTPGRSISQETQYF
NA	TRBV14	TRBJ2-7	CASSLLGREEQYF
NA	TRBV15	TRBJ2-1	CATSRDLGQAYNEQFF
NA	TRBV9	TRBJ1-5	CASSPRFQSGPQHF
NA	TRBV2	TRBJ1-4	CASSDQWLSKLFF
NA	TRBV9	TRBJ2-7	CASSVGNIPYEQYF
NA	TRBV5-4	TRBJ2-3	CASSLATGTDTQYF
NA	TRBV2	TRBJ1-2	CASSEGRERGYTF
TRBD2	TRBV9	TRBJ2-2	CASSIGTSGNTGELFF
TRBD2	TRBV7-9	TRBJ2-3	CASSVAGVRPGTDTQYF
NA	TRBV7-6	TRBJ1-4	CAGRLGASDSRNEKLFF
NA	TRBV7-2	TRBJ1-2	CASSARGMDYGYTF
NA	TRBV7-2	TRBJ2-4	CASSLDYNQNIQYF
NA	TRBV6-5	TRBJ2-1	CASSYQGAWGNEQFF
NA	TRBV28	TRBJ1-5	CASSPKQAWNQPQHF
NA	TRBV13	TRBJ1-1	CASSLGGPGYTEAFF
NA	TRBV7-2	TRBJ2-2	CASSPDRQTGELFF
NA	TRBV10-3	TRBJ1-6	CAISPWGARNSPLHF
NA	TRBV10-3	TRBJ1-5	CAISERVEQPQHF
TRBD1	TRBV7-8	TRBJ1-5	CASSPGTAIHDQPQHF
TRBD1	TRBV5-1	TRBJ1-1	CASSPGQGVGNTEAFF
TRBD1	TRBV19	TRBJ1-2	CASSVQGANYGYTF
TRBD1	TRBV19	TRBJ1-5	CASNSQGGYSNQPQHF
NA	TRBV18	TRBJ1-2	CASSPESARNYGYTF
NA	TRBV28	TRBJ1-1	CASLPFGGLTEAFF